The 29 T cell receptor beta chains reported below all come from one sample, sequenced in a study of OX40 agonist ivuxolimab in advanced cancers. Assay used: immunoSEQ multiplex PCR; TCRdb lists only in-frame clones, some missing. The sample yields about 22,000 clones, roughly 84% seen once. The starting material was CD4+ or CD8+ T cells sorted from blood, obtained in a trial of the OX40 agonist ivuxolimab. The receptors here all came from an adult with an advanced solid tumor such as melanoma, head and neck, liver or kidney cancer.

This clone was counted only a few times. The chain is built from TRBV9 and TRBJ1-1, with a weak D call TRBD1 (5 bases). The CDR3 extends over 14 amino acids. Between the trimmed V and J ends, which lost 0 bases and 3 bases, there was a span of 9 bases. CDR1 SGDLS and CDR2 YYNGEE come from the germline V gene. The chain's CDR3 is CASSVEGVDTEAFF. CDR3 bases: TGTGCCAGCAGCGTAGAAGGGGTTGACACTGAAGCTTTCTTT. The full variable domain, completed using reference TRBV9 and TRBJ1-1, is DSGVTQTPKHLITATGQRVTLRCSPRSGDLSVYWYQQSLDQGLQFLIQYYNGEERAKGNILERFSAQQFPDLHSELNLSSLELGDSALYFCASSVEGVDTEAFFGQGTRLTVV.

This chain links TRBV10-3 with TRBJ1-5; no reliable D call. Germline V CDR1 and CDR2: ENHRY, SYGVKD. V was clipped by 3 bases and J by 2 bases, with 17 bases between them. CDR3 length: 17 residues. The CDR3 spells CAISDPDRTDRNQPQHF. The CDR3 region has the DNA TGTGCCATCAGTGACCCAGACCGCACTGATCGCAATCAGCCCCAGCATTTT.

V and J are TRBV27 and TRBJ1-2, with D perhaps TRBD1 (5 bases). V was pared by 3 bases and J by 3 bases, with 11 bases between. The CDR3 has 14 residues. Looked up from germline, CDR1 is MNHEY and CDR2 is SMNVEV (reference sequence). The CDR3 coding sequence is TGTGCCAGCAGTTTTTTAGGGGCGGACTATGGCTACACCTTC. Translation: CASSFLGADYGYTF.

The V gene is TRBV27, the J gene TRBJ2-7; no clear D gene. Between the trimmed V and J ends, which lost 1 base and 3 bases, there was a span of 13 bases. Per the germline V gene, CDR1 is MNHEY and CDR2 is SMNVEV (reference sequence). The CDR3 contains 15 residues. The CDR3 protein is CASSLYGVSGYEQYF. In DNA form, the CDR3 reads TGTGCCAGCAGTTTATATGGGGTCTCAGGCTACGAGCAGTACTTC.

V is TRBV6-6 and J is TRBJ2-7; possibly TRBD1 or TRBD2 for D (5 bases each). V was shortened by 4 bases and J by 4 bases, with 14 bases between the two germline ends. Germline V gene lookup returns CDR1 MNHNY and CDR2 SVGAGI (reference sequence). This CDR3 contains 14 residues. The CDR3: CASSLGRAPYEQYF. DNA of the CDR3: TGTGCCAGCAGTTTGGGACGGGCCCCTTACGAGCAGTACTTC.

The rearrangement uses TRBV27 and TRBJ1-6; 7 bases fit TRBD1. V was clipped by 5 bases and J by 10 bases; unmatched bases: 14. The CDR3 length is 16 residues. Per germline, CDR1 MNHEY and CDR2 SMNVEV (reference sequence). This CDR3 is CASSLGGGNLGSPLHF. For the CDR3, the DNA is TGTGCCAGCAGTCTAGGAGGGGGCAACCTAGGGTCACCCCTCCACTTT.

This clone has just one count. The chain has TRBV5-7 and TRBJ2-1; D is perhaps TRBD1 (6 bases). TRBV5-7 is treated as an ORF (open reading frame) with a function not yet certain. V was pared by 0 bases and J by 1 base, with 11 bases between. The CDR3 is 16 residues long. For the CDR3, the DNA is TGTGCCAGCAGCTTGGATGGCAGGGGATCCTACAATGAGCAGTTCTTC. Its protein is CASSLDGRGSYNEQFF.

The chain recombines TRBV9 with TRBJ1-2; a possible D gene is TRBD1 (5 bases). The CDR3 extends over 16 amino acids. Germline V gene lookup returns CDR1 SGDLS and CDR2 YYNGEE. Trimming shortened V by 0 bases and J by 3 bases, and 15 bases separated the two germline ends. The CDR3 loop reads CASSVGGAGNYYGYTF. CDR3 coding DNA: TGTGCCAGCAGCGTAGGCGGGGCAGGGAATTACTATGGCTACACCTTC.

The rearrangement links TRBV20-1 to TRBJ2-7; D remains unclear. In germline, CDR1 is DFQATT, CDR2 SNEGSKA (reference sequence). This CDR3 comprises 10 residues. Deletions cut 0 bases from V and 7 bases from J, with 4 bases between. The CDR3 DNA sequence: TGCAGTGCTAGAGATCGGGAGCAGTACTTC. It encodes CSARDREQYF.

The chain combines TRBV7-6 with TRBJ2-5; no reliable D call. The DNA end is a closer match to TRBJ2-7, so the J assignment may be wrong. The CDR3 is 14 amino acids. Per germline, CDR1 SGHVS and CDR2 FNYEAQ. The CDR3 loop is CASSLATGSYEQYF. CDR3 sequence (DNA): TGTGCCAGCAGCTTAGCCACGGGTTCCTACGAGCAGTACTTC.

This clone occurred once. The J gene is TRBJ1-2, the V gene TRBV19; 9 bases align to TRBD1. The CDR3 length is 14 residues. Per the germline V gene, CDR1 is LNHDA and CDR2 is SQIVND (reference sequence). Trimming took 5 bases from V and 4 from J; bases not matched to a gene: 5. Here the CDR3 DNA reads TGTGCCAGTAGTGCCGGGACAGGGAGCTATGGCTACACCTTC. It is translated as CASSAGTGSYGYTF. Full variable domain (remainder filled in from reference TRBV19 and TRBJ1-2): DGGITQSPKYLFRKEGQNVTLSCEQNLNHDAMYWYRQDPGQGLRLIYYSQIVNDFQKGDIAEGYSVSREKKESFPLTVTSAQKNPTAFYLCASSAGTGSYGYTFGSGTRLTVV.

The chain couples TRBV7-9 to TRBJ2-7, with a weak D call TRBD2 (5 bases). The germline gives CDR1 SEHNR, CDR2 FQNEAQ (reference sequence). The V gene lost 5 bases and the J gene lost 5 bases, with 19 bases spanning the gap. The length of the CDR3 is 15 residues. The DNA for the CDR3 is TGTGCCAGCAGCCGTAGTTCGGGGTTGATCCACGAGCAGTACTTC. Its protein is CASSRSSGLIHEQYF.

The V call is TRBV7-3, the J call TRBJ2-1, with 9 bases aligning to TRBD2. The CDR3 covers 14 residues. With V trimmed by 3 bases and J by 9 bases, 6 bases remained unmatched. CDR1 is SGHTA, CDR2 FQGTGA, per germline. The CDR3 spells CASSLGGGAGEQFF. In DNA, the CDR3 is TGTGCCAGCAGCTTGGGCGGGGGGGCCGGTGAGCAGTTCTTC.

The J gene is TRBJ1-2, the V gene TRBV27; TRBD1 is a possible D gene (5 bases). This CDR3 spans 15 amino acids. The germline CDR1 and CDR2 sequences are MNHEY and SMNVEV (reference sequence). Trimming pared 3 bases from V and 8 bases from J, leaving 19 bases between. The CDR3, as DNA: TGTGCCAGCAGTTTTGCGCAGGGTGTGGGCTTGGGCTACACCTTC. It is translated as CASSFAQGVGLGYTF.

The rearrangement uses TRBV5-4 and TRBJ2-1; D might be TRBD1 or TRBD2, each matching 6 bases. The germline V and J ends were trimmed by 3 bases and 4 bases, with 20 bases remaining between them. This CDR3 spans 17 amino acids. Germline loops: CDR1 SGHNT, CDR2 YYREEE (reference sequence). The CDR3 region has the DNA TGTGCCAGCAGCTCGAGGGACTCTCTAAGGGGGTACAATGAGCAGTTCTTC. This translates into CASSSRDSLRGYNEQFF.

This chain's CDR3 is CASSIGTKQETQYF. The CDR3, as DNA: TGTGCCAGCAGTATTGGGACAAAACAAGAGACCCAGTACTTC. This chain connects TRBV27 to TRBJ2-5; possibly TRBD1 for D (6 bases). The germline CDR1 and CDR2 sequences are MNHEY and SMNVEV (reference sequence). The CDR3 is 14 residues long. Trimming shortened V by 5 bases and J by 2 bases, and 12 bases separated the two germline ends.

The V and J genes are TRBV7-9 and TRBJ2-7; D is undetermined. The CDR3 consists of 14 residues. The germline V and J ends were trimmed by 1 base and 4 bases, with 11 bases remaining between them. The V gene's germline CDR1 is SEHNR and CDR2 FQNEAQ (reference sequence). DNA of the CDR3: TGTGCCAGCAGCTTAGGGGCAGCACCTTACGAGCAGTACTTC. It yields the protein CASSLGAAPYEQYF.

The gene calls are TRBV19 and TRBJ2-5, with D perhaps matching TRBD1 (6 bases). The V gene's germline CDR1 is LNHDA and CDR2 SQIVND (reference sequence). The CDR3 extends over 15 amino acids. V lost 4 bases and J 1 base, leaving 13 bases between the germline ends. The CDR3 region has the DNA TGTGCCAGTAGTAGGGCTCACAGGGCCCAAGAGACCCAGTACTTC. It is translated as CASSRAHRAQETQYF.

The CDR3 nucleotides are TGTGCCAGCATGACAGGGGGAGGGGAGACCCAGTACTTC. Protein product: CASMTGGGETQYF. This chain uses TRBV2 with TRBJ2-5; TRBD1 agrees at 9 bases. V lost 7 bases and J lost 5; bases outside the gene matches: 5. The CDR3 loop spans 13 amino acids. CDR1 and CDR2 from the germline V gene are SNHLY and FYNNEI.

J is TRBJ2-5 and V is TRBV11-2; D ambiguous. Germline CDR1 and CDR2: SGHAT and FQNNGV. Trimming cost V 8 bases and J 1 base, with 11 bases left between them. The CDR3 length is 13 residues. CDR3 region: CASRQDPQETQYF. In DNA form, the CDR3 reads TGTGCCAGCCGCCAAGACCCCCAAGAGACCCAGTACTTC.

The CDR3 region is CASSVAGGRDYGYTF. As DNA, the CDR3 is TGTGCCAGCAGCGTAGCTGGGGGGCGAGACTATGGCTACACCTTC. The J gene is TRBJ1-2, the V gene TRBV9; TRBD1 might be the D (6 bases). The CDR3 is 15 amino acids. Looked up from germline, CDR1 is SGDLS and CDR2 is YYNGEE. Trimming pared 0 bases from V and 3 bases from J, leaving 12 bases between. Together with reference TRBV9 and TRBJ1-2, the CDR3 gives the full variable domain: DSGVTQTPKHLITATGQRVTLRCSPRSGDLSVYWYQQSLDQGLQFLIQYYNGEERAKGNILERFSAQQFPDLHSELNLSSLELGDSALYFCASSVAGGRDYGYTFGSGTRLTVV.

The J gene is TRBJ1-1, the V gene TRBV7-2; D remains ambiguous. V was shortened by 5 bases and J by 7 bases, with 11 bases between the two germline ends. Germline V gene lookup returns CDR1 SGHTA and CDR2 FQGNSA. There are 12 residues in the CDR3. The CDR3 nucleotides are TGTGCCAGCAGCGTCTTTGCCTTTGAAGCTTTCTTT. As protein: CASSVFAFEAFF.

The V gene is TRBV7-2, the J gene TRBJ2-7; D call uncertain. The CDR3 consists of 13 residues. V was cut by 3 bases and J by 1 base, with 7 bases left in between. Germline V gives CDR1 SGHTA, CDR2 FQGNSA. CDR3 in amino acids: CASSLSRSYEQYF. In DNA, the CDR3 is TGTGCCAGCAGCTTGAGCAGGTCCTACGAGCAGTACTTC.

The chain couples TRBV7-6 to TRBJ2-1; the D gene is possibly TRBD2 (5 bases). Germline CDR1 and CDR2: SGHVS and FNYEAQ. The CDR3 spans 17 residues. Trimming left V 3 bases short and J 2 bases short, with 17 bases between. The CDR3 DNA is TGTGCCAGCAGCTTGGCCAGCGGAGGAGATGCCTACAATGAGCAGTTCTTC. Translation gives CASSLASGGDAYNEQFF.

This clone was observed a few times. In DNA, the CDR3 is TGTGCCAGTAGACCGACAGGAGGCAGGTATCCAGATACGCAGTATTTT. As protein: CASRPTGGRYPDTQYF. The chain recombines TRBV19 with TRBJ2-3; a possible D gene is TRBD1 (6 bases). CDR1 is LNHDA, CDR2 SQIVND, per germline (reference sequence). The CDR3 totals 16 residues. V lost 6 bases and J 4 bases, leaving 20 bases between the germline ends.

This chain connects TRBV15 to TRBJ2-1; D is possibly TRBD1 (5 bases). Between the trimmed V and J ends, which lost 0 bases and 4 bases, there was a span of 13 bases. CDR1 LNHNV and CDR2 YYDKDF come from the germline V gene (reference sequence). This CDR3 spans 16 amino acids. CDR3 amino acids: CATSRDPRAGYNEQFF. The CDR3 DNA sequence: TGTGCCACCAGCAGAGACCCCAGGGCCGGTTACAATGAGCAGTTCTTC.

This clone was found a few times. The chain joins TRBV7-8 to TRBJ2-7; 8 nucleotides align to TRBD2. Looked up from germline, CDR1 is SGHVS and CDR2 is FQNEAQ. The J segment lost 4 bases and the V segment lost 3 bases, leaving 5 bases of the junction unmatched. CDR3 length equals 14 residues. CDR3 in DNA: TGTGCCAGCAGCTTCGGACTAGCTCCGTACGAGCAGTACTTC. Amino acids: CASSFGLAPYEQYF.

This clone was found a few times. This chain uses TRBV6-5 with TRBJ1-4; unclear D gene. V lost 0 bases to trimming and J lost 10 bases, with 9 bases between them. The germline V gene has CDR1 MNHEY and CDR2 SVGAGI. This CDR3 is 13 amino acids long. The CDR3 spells CASSYSSNAKLFF. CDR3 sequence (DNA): TGTGCCAGCAGTTACTCCAGTAACGCAAAACTGTTTTTT.

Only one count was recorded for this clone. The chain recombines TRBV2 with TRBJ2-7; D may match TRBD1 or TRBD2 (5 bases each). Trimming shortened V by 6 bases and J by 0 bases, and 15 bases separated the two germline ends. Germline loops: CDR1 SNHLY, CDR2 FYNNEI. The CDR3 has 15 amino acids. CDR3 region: CASRAEGWTSYEQYF. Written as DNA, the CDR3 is TGTGCCAGCAGGGCTGAGGGGTGGACCTCCTACGAGCAGTACTTC.